This entry lists 19 T cell receptor beta chains sequenced from one sample in a study of early T cells in non-severe SARS-CoV-2 infection (dated by TCRdb to the early 2020s). Libraries were constructed by 5' RACE. The instrument was a NextSeq 500. Using fastp trimming at Q25 and MiXCR clonotype assembly, TCRdb reanalyzed the public sequencing data and kept in-frame beta chains. Each entry is one CDR3 protein sequence, shown with its most common DNA and genes. The sample yields around 81,000 distinct CDR3 sequences; 11% to 15% were counted once. The ten largest clones represent about 10% of the sample. The sequenced sample consisted of whole blood. The receptor source for this set is an adult who was a healthcare worker with PCR-confirmed SARS-CoV-2 infection or an uninfected control (not recorded which).

The chain combines TRBV12-3 or TRBV12-4 with TRBJ1-6, with 8 positions matching TRBD1. CDR3 length equals 16 residues. V lost 5 bases, J lost 6 bases, and 9 bases stayed unmatched. In DNA, the CDR3 is TGTGCCAGCAGTCCTGACCGGGACAGGCCTAATTCACCCCTCCACTTT. As protein: CASSPDRDRPNSPLHF.

This clonotype came up a few times. This chain's CDR3 is CSVRDSYGYTF. As DNA, the CDR3 is TGCAGCGTTAGGGACAGCTATGGCTACACCTTC. This chain connects TRBV29-1 to TRBJ1-2; 7 nucleotides line up with TRBD1. V dropped 5 bases and J dropped 4; count of bases not matched to a gene: 1. Germline values: CDR1 SQVTM, CDR2 ANQGSEA. CDR3 size: 11 residues.

The CDR3 loop reads CASTLGHRNTEAFF. The CDR3 coding sequence is TGTGCCAGCACCCTGGGACACAGGAACACTGAAGCTTTCTTT. The chain uses TRBV3-1 and TRBJ1-1; possibly TRBD1 for D (6 bases). The CDR3 consists of 14 residues. CDR1 and CDR2 from the germline V gene are LGHDT and YNNKEL (reference sequence). Trimming left V 7 bases short and J 1 base short, with 13 bases between.

This clonotype was recorded a few times. The chain has TRBV27 and TRBJ2-5; D possibly matches TRBD1 or TRBD2 (5 bases each). The CDR3 sequence is 12 residues long. Between the trimmed V and J ends, which lost 4 bases and 8 bases, there was a span of 11 bases. Germline lookup yields CDR1 MNHEY and CDR2 SMNVEV (reference sequence). Here the CDR3 DNA reads TGTGCCAGCAGTTCCCGTGGGGGAACCCAGTACTTC. This codes for CASSSRGGTQYF.

The chain couples TRBV12-3 or TRBV12-4 to TRBJ1-1; D is unclear. This CDR3 comprises 13 residues. V was cut by 0 bases and J by 3 bases, with 5 bases left in between. CDR3 bases: TGTGCCAGCAGTTTAGCCCGGTACACTGAAGCTTTCTTT. Its protein is CASSLARYTEAFF.

V usage is TRBV7-9 and J usage is TRBJ2-1; the match to TRBD1 covers 10 bases. Trimming took 5 bases from V and 7 from J; bases not matched to a gene: 8. The CDR3 spans 15 residues. The germline V gene encodes CDR1 SEHNR and CDR2 FQNEAQ (reference sequence). Written as DNA, the CDR3 is TGTGCCAGCAGCATAACCGGGACAGGGGTGAATGAGCAGTTCTTC. Protein product: CASSITGTGVNEQFF.

The chain employs TRBV6-2 or TRBV6-3 and TRBJ2-5; 12 bases agree with TRBD2. There are 17 residues in the CDR3. V lost 6 bases, J lost 3 bases, and 11 bases stayed unmatched. CDR1 is MNHEY, CDR2 SVGEGT, per germline. CDR3 in DNA: TGTGCCAGCAGCACCACGGGACTAGCGGGTATAGAAGAGACCCAGTACTTC. Protein product: CASSTTGLAGIEETQYF.

A remark on this clonotype: This may arise from a read error, as a much more abundant clone is one base away. The J gene is TRBJ2-7, the V gene TRBV29-1; D may correspond to TRBD1 or TRBD2 (5 bases each). V was shortened by 0 bases and J by 0 bases, with 18 bases between the two germline ends. The CDR3 runs 17 residues. Germline CDR1 SQVTM, CDR2 ANQGSEA. CDR3 in amino acids: CSVEDRGRAGSSYEQYF. DNA for the CDR3: TGCAGCGTTGAAGATCGCGGAAGGGCAGGGAGCTCCTACGAGCAGTACTTC.

A word on this clonotype: One junction end does not reproduce the germline sequence, and a read error may be involved. The rearrangement links TRBV9 to TRBJ2-4, with TRBD1 matching over 8 bases. Germline values: CDR1 SGDLS, CDR2 YYNGEE. This CDR3 region has 15 residues. CDR3: CASSKAGGGKNIRYF. Here the CDR3 DNA reads TGTGCCAGCAGTAAGGCAGGGGGCGGCAAAAACATTCGGTACTTC. The variable domain in full, completed from reference TRBV9 and TRBJ2-4, reads DSGVTQTPKHLITATGQRVTLRCSPRSGDLSVYWYQQSLDQGLQFLIQYYNGEERAKGNILERFSAQQFPDLHSELNLSSLELGDSALYFCASSKAGGGKNIRYFGAGTRLSVL.

This clonotype was counted between two and nine times. The V gene is TRBV28, the J gene TRBJ1-1, with TRBD1 matching over 10 bases. The CDR3 runs to 13 residues. Losses at the gene ends were 6 bases for V and 5 bases for J; bases not matched to a gene: 3. Germline V gives CDR1 MDHEN, CDR2 SYDVKM. CDR3 loop: CASRGTGETEAFF. The CDR3, as DNA: TGTGCCAGCAGAGGGACAGGGGAGACTGAAGCTTTCTTT.

The chain carries TRBV6-2 or TRBV6-3 and TRBJ2-1; D is uncertain. Trimming removed 8 bases from V and 8 bases from J, with 7 bases in between. The CDR3 is 10 amino acids. The germline CDR1 and CDR2 sequences are MNHEY and SVGEGT. The CDR3 here is CASGQYEQFF. CDR3 in DNA: TGTGCCAGCGGGCAGTATGAGCAGTTCTTC.

This clonotype appeared a few times. The J gene is TRBJ1-1, the V gene TRBV12-3 or TRBV12-4; no definite D call. The length of the CDR3 is 12 residues. The V end was cut by 4 bases, the J end by 7 bases, with 10 bases between. The CDR3 DNA reads as TGTGCCAGCAGTTACGGAACAGTTGAAGCTTTCTTT. It yields the protein CASSYGTVEAFF.

This clonotype came up many times. The chain carries TRBV4-1 and TRBJ2-7; TRBD2 agrees at 8 bases. Germline assignment: CDR1 MGHRA and CDR2 YSYEKL. The CDR3 length is 13 residues. The V segment lost 8 bases and the J segment 7 bases; nucleotides outside the gene matches: 10. CDR3 loop: CASLRGGNREQYF. DNA of the CDR3: TGCGCCAGCCTACGGGGGGGAAACCGGGAGCAGTACTTC.

This clonotype appeared many times. This chain connects TRBV7-2 to TRBJ2-5; 14 nucleotides match TRBD2. The V and J ends lost 4 bases and 4 bases, in that order; junction bases with no gene match: 5. This CDR3 comprises 16 residues. Per the germline V gene, CDR1 is SGHTA and CDR2 is FQGNSA. CDR3 sequence reads: CASSYPGLAGVETQYF. The CDR3 region has the DNA TGTGCCAGCAGCTACCCGGGACTAGCGGGGGTAGAGACCCAGTACTTC.

This sequence joins TRBV3-1 and TRBJ2-3, with 12 nucleotides matching TRBD2. The ends lost 3 bases at V and 3 bases at J; junction bases unmatched: 10. This CDR3 contains 18 residues. Germline-derived CDR1 and CDR2 are LGHDT and YNNKEL (reference sequence). CDR3 DNA: TGTGCCAGCAGCCACCGACTAGCGGGGGCGTCATTGACAGATACGCAGTATTTT. Translation gives CASSHRLAGASLTDTQYF.

This clonotype was seen more than once but under ten times. The chain couples TRBV20-1 to TRBJ1-2; the match to TRBD1 covers 8 bases. The J segment lost 5 bases and the V segment lost 6 bases, leaving 14 bases of the junction unmatched. Per the germline V gene, CDR1 is DFQATT and CDR2 is SNEGSKA (reference sequence). The CDR3 spans 15 residues. The CDR3 sequence: CSATVDRGQAYGYTF. The CDR3 nucleotides read TGCAGTGCCACGGTCGACAGGGGCCAGGCTTATGGCTACACCTTC.

There are a few counts of this clonotype. J is TRBJ2-3 and V is TRBV6-5; TRBD2 agrees at 11 bases. The CDR3 has 14 amino acids. CDR1 is MNHEY and CDR2 is SVGAGI in the germline V gene. V lost 6 bases to trimming and J lost 5 bases; unmatched junction nucleotides: 4. CDR3 in amino acids: CASRSSGGRDTQYF. The DNA of the CDR3 is TGTGCCAGCAGATCTAGCGGGGGGAGAGATACGCAGTATTTT.

This clonotype occurred a few times. The chain uses TRBV3-1 and TRBJ2-1, with 8 bases identical to TRBD2. CDR3 length: 13 residues. The germline V gene encodes CDR1 LGHDT and CDR2 YNNKEL (reference sequence). With 10 bases clipped from V and 7 bases from J, the junction kept 9 bases outside the gene matches. CDR3 amino acids: CATKLSSGNEQFF. CDR3 in DNA: TGTGCCACCAAACTCTCTAGCGGGAATGAGCAGTTCTTC.

This clonotype was counted a few times. The chain has TRBV20-1 and TRBJ1-6, with a tentative D call TRBD1 (5 bases). CDR1 is DFQATT and CDR2 is SNEGSKA in the germline V gene (reference sequence). This CDR3 comprises 17 residues. Trimming pared 3 bases from V and 3 bases from J, leaving 18 bases between. The DNA of the CDR3 is TGCAGTGCTAGGGGGCAGGGAGAAACTCTCTATAATTCACCCCTCCACTTT. It encodes CSARGQGETLYNSPLHF.